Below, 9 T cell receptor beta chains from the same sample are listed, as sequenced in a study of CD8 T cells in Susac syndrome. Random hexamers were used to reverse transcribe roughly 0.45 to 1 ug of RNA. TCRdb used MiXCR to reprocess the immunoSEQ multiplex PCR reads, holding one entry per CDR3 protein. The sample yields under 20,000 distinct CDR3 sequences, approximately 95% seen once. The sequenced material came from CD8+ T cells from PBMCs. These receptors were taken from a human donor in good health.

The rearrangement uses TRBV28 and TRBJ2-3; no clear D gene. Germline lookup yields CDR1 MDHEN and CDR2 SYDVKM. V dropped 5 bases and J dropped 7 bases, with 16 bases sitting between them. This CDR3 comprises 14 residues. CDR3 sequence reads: CASSPEADTNTQYF. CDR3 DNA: TGTGCCAGCAGTCCTGAGGCCGACACGAATACGCAGTATTTT.

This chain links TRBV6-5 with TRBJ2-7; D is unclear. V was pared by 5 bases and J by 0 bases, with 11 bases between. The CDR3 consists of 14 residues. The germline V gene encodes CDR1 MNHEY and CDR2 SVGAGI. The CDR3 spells CASSPGESSYEQYV. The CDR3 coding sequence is TGTGCCAGCAGTCCAGGCGAGAGCTCCTACGAGCAGTACGTC.

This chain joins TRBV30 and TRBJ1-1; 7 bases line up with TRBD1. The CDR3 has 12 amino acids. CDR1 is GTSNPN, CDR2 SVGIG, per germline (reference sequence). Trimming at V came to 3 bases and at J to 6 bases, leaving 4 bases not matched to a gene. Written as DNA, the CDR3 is TGTGCCTGGAGCCATGACAGGGCTGAAGCTTTCTTT. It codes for CAWSHDRAEAFF. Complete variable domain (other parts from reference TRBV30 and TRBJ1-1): SQTIHQWPATLVQPVGSPLSLECTVEGTSNPNLYWYRQAAGRGLQLLFYSVGIGQISSEVPQNLSASRPQDRQFILSSKKLLLSDSGFYLCAWSHDRAEAFFGQGTRLTVV.

CDR3 sequence reads: CASSAAGTGVHTEAFF. The CDR3 DNA sequence: TGTGCCAGCAGTGCGGCCGGGACAGGGGTTCATACTGAAGCTTTCTTT. The chain couples TRBV6-1 to TRBJ1-1; 10 bases are a match to TRBD1. J gave up 5 bases and V 4 bases, and 10 bases lay outside the gene matches. The CDR3 covers 16 residues. Looked up from germline, CDR1 is MNHNS and CDR2 is SASEGT.

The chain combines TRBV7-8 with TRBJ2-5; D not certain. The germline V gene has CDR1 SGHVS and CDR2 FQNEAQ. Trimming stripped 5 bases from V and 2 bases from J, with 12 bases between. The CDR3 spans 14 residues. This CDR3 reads CASSPDTEQETQYF. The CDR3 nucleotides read TGTGCCAGCAGCCCAGACACTGAACAAGAGACCCAGTACTTC. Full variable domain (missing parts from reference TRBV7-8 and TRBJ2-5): GAGVSQSPRYKVAKRGQDVALRCDPISGHVSLFWYQQALGQGPEFLTYFQNEAQLDKSGLPSDRFFAERPEGSVSTLKIQRTQQEDSAVYLCASSPDTEQETQYFGPGTRLLVL.

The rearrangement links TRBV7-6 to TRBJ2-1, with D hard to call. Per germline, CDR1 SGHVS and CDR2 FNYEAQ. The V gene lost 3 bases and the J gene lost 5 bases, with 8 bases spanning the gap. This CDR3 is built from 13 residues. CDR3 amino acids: CASSLSRNNEQFF. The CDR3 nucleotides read TGTGCCAGCAGCTTGTCGCGAAACAATGAGCAGTTCTTC.

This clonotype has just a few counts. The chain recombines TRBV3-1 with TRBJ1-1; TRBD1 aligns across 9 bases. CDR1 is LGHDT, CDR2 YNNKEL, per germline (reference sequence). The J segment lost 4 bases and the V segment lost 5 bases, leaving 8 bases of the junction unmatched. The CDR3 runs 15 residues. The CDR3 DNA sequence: TGTGCCAGCAGCTCCACGGGACAGGGCGGCACTGAAGCTTTCTTT. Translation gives CASSSTGQGGTEAFF.

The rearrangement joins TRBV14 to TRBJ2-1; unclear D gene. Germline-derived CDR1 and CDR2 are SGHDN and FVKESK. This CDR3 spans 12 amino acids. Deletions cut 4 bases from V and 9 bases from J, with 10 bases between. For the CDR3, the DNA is TGTGCCAGCAGCCTCGTACTCACTGAGCAGTTCTTC. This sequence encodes CASSLVLTEQFF.

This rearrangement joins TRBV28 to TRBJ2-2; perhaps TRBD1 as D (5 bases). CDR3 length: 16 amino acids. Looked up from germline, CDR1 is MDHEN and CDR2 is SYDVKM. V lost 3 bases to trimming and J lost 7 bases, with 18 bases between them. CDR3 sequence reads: CASSFLPWGLDGELFF. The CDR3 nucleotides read TGTGCCAGCAGTTTTCTTCCATGGGGCCTCGACGGGGAGCTGTTTTTT.